Listed below are T cell receptor beta chains from one sample, sequenced in a study of blood T cell repertoires in COVID-19. TCRdb keeps only in-frame clones here, not all; method: immunoSEQ multiplex PCR. The table records approximately 260,000 clones, 87% of them present only once. The sequencing input was peripheral blood. The receptors were gathered from a man in his 60s who had recovered from COVID-19. CDR3s include the opening cysteine and the closing phenylalanine or tryptophan. The D gene is left open where the match is weak. Clone size is not always given. Where it is, it says once, few, many or a class for expanded clones.

v_call	j_call	d_call	clone_size	cdr3_nt	cdr3_aa
TRBV6-6	TRBJ2-3	TRBD1	once	TGTGCCAGCAGTCCCGGGACAGGGTCCCCTTCCACAGATACGCAGTATTTT	CASSPGTGSPSTDTQYF
TRBV20-1	TRBJ2-7	.	.	TGCAGTGCTCTAAACAGCTACGAGCAGTACTTC	CSALNSYEQYF
TRBV27	TRBJ2-2	.	.	TGTGCCAGCAGTTTACAGGGCTCCACCGGGGAGCTGTTTTTT	CASSLQGSTGELFF
TRBV9	TRBJ2-4	TRBD2	.	TGTGCCAGCAGCCCCGGGGGGGTTTCCAAAAACATTCAGTACTTC	CASSPGGVSKNIQYF
TRBV9	TRBJ2-1	TRBD1	.	TGTGCCAGCAGCGTAGAAGACAGGGGTTATTACAATGAGCAGTTCTTC	CASSVEDRGYYNEQFF
TRBV12-5	TRBJ1-1	.	.	TGTGCTAGTGGTTTGGGAGGGTTACACACTGAAGCTTTCTTT	CASGLGGLHTEAFF
TRBV29-1	TRBJ1-3	.	few	TGCAGCGTTGAAGAACACTCTGGAAACACCATATATTTT	CSVEEHSGNTIYF
TRBV5-1	TRBJ2-5	TRBD1	.	TGCGCCAGCAGCTTAGGACAGGGAATTCTCCTAGAGACCCAGTACTTC	CASSLGQGILLETQYF
TRBV6-5	TRBJ1-1	.	.	TGTGCCAGCTGCAGGGGCCAGGACACTGAAGCTTTCTTT	CASCRGQDTEAFF
TRBV24-1	TRBJ1-2	TRBD1	.	TGTGCCACCAGTGAGACAGGGGTTAACTATGGCTACACCTTC	CATSETGVNYGYTF
TRBV6-6	TRBJ1-1	.	.	TGTGCCGAGTCGGGAATGAACACTGAAGCTTTCTTT	CAESGMNTEAFF
TRBV2	TRBJ1-1	.	once	TGTGCCAGCAGTGAAGTGGGACTTGAAGCTTTCTTT	CASSEVGLEAFF
TRBV2	TRBJ2-2	.	.	TGTGCCAGCAGTGTGAGGACAACAAACACCGGGGAGCTGTTTTTT	CASSVRTTNTGELFF
TRBV6-5	TRBJ2-5	TRBD1	.	TGTGCCACCAGAACAGGGGGTTATTCGGAGACCCAGTACTTC	CATRTGGYSETQYF
TRBV5-1	TRBJ1-5	.	.	TGCGCCAGCAGCCTCATGGGGGCTGATCAGCCCCAGCATTTT	CASSLMGADQPQHF